This T cell receptor (beta chain) was found in a study of cytomegalovirus exposure and HLA in healthy donors. Study-wide results and caveats: Certain sequence variants were highly shared and formed a cluster, and this cluster was likely a sequencing artifact. In a later analysis, productive TCRs from donors in an Asian-associated ancestry cluster reportedly carried fewer N-insertions than the cohort mean.

PCR employed 60 Vbeta and 13 Jbeta primers. Sequenced by immunoSEQ multiplex PCR; TCRdb stores in-frame clones only, minus some. The sample holds tens of thousands of clones, around a tenth seen once. This clone was recorded a few times. Its antigen is still unknown. Germline-derived CDR1 and CDR2 are MDHEN and SYDVKM. V shed 6 bases and J shed 4 bases, with 12 bases lying between them. This CDR3 contains 13 residues. Specimen: PBMCs. This chain connects TRBV28 to TRBJ1-1; D perhaps matches TRBD1 (6 bases). This TCR was recovered from a man aged 55-75 years in good health and CMV-seropositive. CDR3 in amino acids: CASSPRGITEAFF. The CDR3 DNA follows: TGTGCCAGCAGCCCCAGGGGTATCACTGAAGCTTTCTTT.